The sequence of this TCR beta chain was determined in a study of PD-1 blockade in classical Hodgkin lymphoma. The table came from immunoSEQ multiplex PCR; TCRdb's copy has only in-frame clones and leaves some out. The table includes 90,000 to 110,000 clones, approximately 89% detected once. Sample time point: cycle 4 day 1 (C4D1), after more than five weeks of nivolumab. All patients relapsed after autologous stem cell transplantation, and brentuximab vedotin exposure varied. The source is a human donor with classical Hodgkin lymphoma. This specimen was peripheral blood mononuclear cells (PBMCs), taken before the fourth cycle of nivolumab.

DNA for the CDR3: TGCGCCAGCAGCATGGGACAGTTGATCCTACTCACCGGGGAGCTGTTTTTT. It translates to CASSMGQLILLTGELFF. The chain employs TRBV5-1 and TRBJ2-2; 7 bases are shared with TRBD1. Germline CDR1 and CDR2: SGHRS and YFSETQ. The J segment lost 4 bases and the V segment lost 4 bases, leaving 13 bases of the junction unmatched. This CDR3 has 17 residues.